Listed below are T cell receptor beta chains from one sample, sequenced in a study of T cell repertoires in cytomegalovirus infection. Their antigens are not known. MiXCR, run by TCRdb on the reads, gives a single entry per CDR3 protein. Of under 150,000 distinct CDR3 sequences in the sample, around 31% were seen once. The sequencing used CD8+ T cells from cultured PBMCs, collected from culture after CMV antigen stimulation. These receptors were collected from a human donor in good health (CMV status not recorded). Some clones in this sample may be carry-over from other donors' samples. CDR3s include the opening cysteine and the closing phenylalanine or tryptophan. A D gene is named only where the DNA matches it firmly. Expanded clones are given a class, and other clones once, few, many or no size at all.

j_gene,v_gene,d_gene,abundance,CDR3aa,CDR3nt
TRBJ2-2,TRBV10-3,TRBD2,.,CAIPGTSNTGELFF,TGTGCCATCCCCGGGACTAGCAACACCGGGGAGCTGTTTTTT
TRBJ2-7,TRBV19,.,.,CASSMSGFYEQYF,TGTGCCAGTAGTATGTCAGGGTTCTACGAGCAGTACTTC
TRBJ2-7,TRBV7-9,.,.,CASSLEAEQYF,TGTGCCAGCAGCTTAGAGGCCGAGCAGTACTTC
TRBJ1-6,TRBV7-6,.,.,CASSLGVFGSPLHF,TGTGCCAGCAGCTTAGGGGTCTTCGGTTCACCCCTCCACTTT
TRBJ2-3,TRBV7-6,TRBD2,.,CASTAAGRVVDTQYF,TGTGCCAGCACCGCGGCAGGGAGGGTGGTAGATACGCAGTATTTT
TRBJ2-2,TRBV6-6,.,.,CASRHDSPYTGELFF,TGTGCCAGCAGACACGACAGTCCTTACACCGGGGAGCTGTTTTTT
TRBJ1-2,TRBV12-5,.,.,CASGLIRRGGISGYTF,TGTGCTAGTGGTTTGATTCGTCGGGGTGGAATCAGCGGCTACACCTTC
TRBJ1-1,TRBV25-1,.,.,CASSDMPGMNTEAFF,TGTGCCAGCAGTGATATGCCAGGGATGAACACTGAAGCTTTCTTT
TRBJ2-3,TRBV7-8,TRBD2,many,CASSSPERGAPFLTDTQYF,TGTGCCAGCAGCTCCCCGGAGCGGGGGGCCCCCTTCCTCACAGATACGCAGTATTTT
TRBJ2-1,TRBV6-5,.,.,CASSEDGLYNEQFF,TGTGCCAGCAGTGAAGACGGCCTCTACAATGAGCAGTTCTTC
TRBJ2-3,TRBV20-1,.,.,CSASVLDGGGFTDTQYF,TGCAGTGCTAGTGTCCTTGATGGGGGCGGCTTCACAGATACGCAGTATTTT
TRBJ1-2,TRBV6-5,.,.,CASSRGTMGGYTF,TGTGCCAGCAGTAGGGGGACAATGGGAGGCTACACCTTC
TRBJ2-1,TRBV7-8,TRBD1,many,CASSPGTGGNNEQFF,TGTGCCAGCAGCCCTGGGACAGGGGGTAACAATGAGCAGTTCTTC
TRBJ1-5,TRBV7-9,TRBD1,few,CASSPGQLNQPQHF,TGTGCCAGCAGCCCGGGACAGCTCAATCAGCCCCAGCATTTT
TRBJ1-2,TRBV20-1,.,few,CSARDEIDYGYTF,TGCAGTGCTAGAGATGAGATAGATTATGGCTACACCTTC
TRBJ2-3,TRBV19,TRBD1,.,CASSPGQAPRSTDTQYF,TGTGCCAGTAGTCCGGGACAGGCGCCACGGAGCACAGATACGCAGTATTTT
TRBJ2-2,TRBV28,TRBD2,.,CASSLTSGAGELFF,TGTGCCAGCAGTTTAACTAGCGGGGCCGGGGAGCTGTTTTTT
TRBJ2-1,TRBV18,.,.,CASSPTHALSGTFYNEQFF,TGTGCCAGCTCACCTACACATGCCTTGTCCGGGACATTCTACAATGAGCAGTTCTTC
TRBJ2-5,TRBV7-9,TRBD1,.,CASSLETGLKETQYF,TGTGCCAGCAGCTTAGAGACAGGGCTTAAGGAGACCCAGTACTTC
TRBJ1-1,TRBV2,.,once,CASFWGGSTEAFF,TGTGCCAGTTTTTGGGGCGGAAGCACTGAAGCTTTCTTT
TRBJ1-1,TRBV6-6,.,few,CASSPGRNTEAFF,TGTGCCAGCAGCCCGGGACGGAACACTGAAGCTTTCTTT
TRBJ1-5,TRBV6-1,.,.,CAPKAGGKALDQPQHF,TGTGCCCCAAAAGCAGGAGGGAAGGCGCTCGATCAGCCCCAGCATTTT
TRBJ1-2,TRBV6-1,.,.,CASRDRNFNNYGYTF,TGTGCCAGCAGGGACCGGAACTTCAATAACTATGGCTACACCTTC
TRBJ1-4,TRBV27,.,.,CASSLAGVGEKLFF,TGTGCCAGCAGTTTAGCAGGGGTTGGAGAAAAACTGTTTTTT
TRBJ2-1,TRBV12-3/TRBV12-4,TRBD1,.,CAKPGQGGRPARNEQFF,TGTGCCAAACCGGGACAGGGGGGACGGCCTGCTCGAAATGAGCAGTTCTTC
TRBJ2-7,TRBV7-3,.,.,CASRAGSPSYEQYF,TGTGCCAGCAGGGCGGGATCTCCATCCTACGAGCAGTACTTC
TRBJ1-6,TRBV6-5,.,.,CASSYSRAGDSPLHF,TGTGCCAGCAGTTACTCTAGGGCAGGGGATTCACCCCTCCACTTT
TRBJ2-1,TRBV12-3/TRBV12-4,.,.,CASSAGVNEQFF,TGTGCCAGCAGCGCAGGGGTAAATGAGCAGTTCTTC
TRBJ2-7,TRBV7-2,.,few,CASSFPSDAQYF,TGTGCCAGCAGCTTCCCATCGGACGCGCAGTACTTC
TRBJ2-5,TRBV27,TRBD2,.,CASSFGSGGYQETQYF,TGTGCCAGCAGCTTCGGTAGCGGGGGCTACCAAGAGACCCAGTACTTC
TRBJ2-7,TRBV6-6,TRBD1,few,CASGAGQGNEQYF,TGTGCCAGCGGAGCGGGACAGGGGAACGAGCAGTACTTC
TRBJ2-1,TRBV7-8,.,few,CASSLRVEKFF,TGTGCCAGCAGCTTACGCGTTGAGAAGTTCTTC
TRBJ2-1,TRBV4-1,.,many,CASSQGRDEQFF,TGCGCCAGCAGCCAAGGTCGGGATGAGCAGTTCTTC
TRBJ2-5,TRBV5-1,.,many,CASSGETTPGETQYF,TGCGCCAGCAGCGGCGAGACGACTCCCGGAGAGACCCAGTACTTC
TRBJ2-7,TRBV27,.,few,CASTPRAARAYEQYF,TGTGCCAGCACACCCAGGGCAGCTAGGGCCTACGAGCAGTACTTC
TRBJ2-7,TRBV5-4,.,.,CASSLVPNYEQYF,TGTGCCAGCAGCTTGGTACCGAACTACGAGCAGTACTTC
TRBJ2-5,TRBV6-5,.,.,CASGSETQYF,TGTGCCAGCGGATCGGAGACCCAGTACTTC
TRBJ1-2,TRBV19,TRBD1,.,CASSTSGTGSYGYTF,TGTGCCAGTAGTACGTCCGGGACAGGGTCCTATGGCTACACCTTC
TRBJ2-1,TRBV5-1,TRBD1,.,CASSYGTGAYNEQFF,TGCGCCAGCAGCTACGGGACAGGGGCATACAATGAGCAGTTCTTC
TRBJ2-3,TRBV6-1,.,many,CASISTGTFSTDTQYF,TGTGCCAGCATTTCGACCGGGACATTCAGCACAGATACGCAGTATTTT
TRBJ2-1,TRBV4-1,.,few,CASSQEPGRIYNEQFF,TGCGCCAGCAGCCAAGAGCCAGGGAGAATTTACAATGAGCAGTTCTTC
TRBJ2-1,TRBV24-1,.,.,CATGPGDRQFF,TGTGCCACCGGGCCGGGGGACAGGCAGTTCTTC
TRBJ2-6,TRBV7-2,.,many,CASRPTQGAGANVLTF,TGTGCCAGCAGACCGACACAGGGCGCTGGGGCCAACGTCCTGACTTTC
TRBJ1-2,TRBV15,TRBD1,few,CATSSATGSNYGYTF,TGTGCCACCAGCAGCGCGACAGGGTCTAACTATGGCTACACCTTC
TRBJ1-2,TRBV5-1,TRBD1,.,CASSLTDRKPNSNTF,TGCGCCAGCAGCTTAACGGACAGGAAGCCTAATTCAAACACCTTC
TRBJ1-3,TRBV5-5,.,many,CASSSQATREGHF,TGTGCCAGCAGCTCCCAAGCGACACGTGAGGGACATTTT
TRBJ2-1,TRBV5-8,.,few,CASSLAGHAGNEQFF,TGTGCCAGCAGCTTGGCGGGACACGCTGGGAATGAGCAGTTCTTC